What follows is one T cell receptor (beta chain) and its context. This clonotype was detected many times. No antigen is known for it. The sample holds no much larger clone one base away, and base qualities are not on file. The sample is drawn from a study of blood T cells in healthy people across ages (dated by TCRdb to 2013 to 2016). In the study overall: Template switching captured roughly one uniquely barcoded TCR beta cDNA molecule per two T cells in model experiments. To track age-related changes in TCR beta repertoire diversity, the study relied on deep sequencing normalized with unique cDNA molecular identifiers. The donors were split into four age groups: young (average around 16 years), middle-aged (around 40), aged (about 56) and long-lived (roughly 77). To avoid experimental bias, donors of different ages were spread randomly across the sequencing lanes. The study analyzed two additional independent replicas of 1 million unique cDNA reads from the same blood draw for two donors, one aged 18 to 30 and one aged 80 or older.

The CDR3 runs 13 amino acids, cysteine and phenylalanine included. Of the read, only the CDR3 DNA is kept; its 39 bases are in frame from base 1. The germline V gene (reference sequence) yields DFQATT for CDR1 and SNEGSKA for CDR2. At the junction V is shortened by 5 bases and J by 7 bases, with 15 bases in between. Systemically healthy Caucasian individuals from Russia, 39 in total and aged roughly 6 to 100 years, were included as donors. Each donor gave ten milliliters of peripheral blood, drawn into EDTA-treated Vacutainer tubes. Ficoll-Paque density-gradient centrifugation was used to isolate PBMCs, with at least 6.5 million per sample. Trizol reagent was used to extract total RNA from the PBMCs, yielding at least 5.5 micrograms per sample. For every donor, an aliquot of PBMCs went through flow cytometry to measure the percentages of naive CD45RAhigh/CD27high T cells. Broader findings and caveats from the paper: Because the CMV infection status of the donors was unknown, age-related changes in expanded clonotypes may potentially have been confounded. Because profiling used bulk unsorted PBMCs, naive and antigen-experienced compartments could not be compared conclusively. Observed TCR beta diversity per million T cells fell roughly linearly with age, and a significant reduction was already apparent by age about 36. Compared with the aged group, the long-lived group had more naive CD4+ T cells, fewer expanded clones and increased TCR diversity, a pattern suggesting age selection. Total diversity estimates from one million sequenced T cells were considered lower bounds and underestimates. A strong correlation was found between observed TCR beta diversity and the percentage of naive T cells measured by flow cytometry.

Libraries came from 5' RACE. Sequencing took place on an Illumina HiSeq 2500. A second PCR of about 7 to 12 cycles was run with a J-beta primer mix and a sample-barcoded 5' primer. Each TCR beta cDNA molecule received a unique molecular identifier from a template-switch 5' adaptor carrying 12 random nucleotides. Each sample yielded at least 2.5 million CDR3-containing paired-end reads. The Mint cDNA synthesis kit, primed by a TRBC-specific oligonucleotide, was used to synthesize first-strand cDNA from all RNA. Following uracil-DNA glycosylase treatment, a first 18-cycle PCR with universal primers M1SS and BC2_uni_R was performed on all cDNA. The published analysis was carried out like this. For normalization, 1 million high-quality reads were randomly selected from each sample, with every read carrying a distinct molecular identifier. Reads with shared molecular identifiers were discarded instead of being binned into consensus sequences. MiTCR, run with a Q25 quality threshold and the strictest error-elimination algorithm, handled CDR3 identification, clonotype clustering and error correction. A nonparametric unseen species model using Euler transformation provided a lower-bound estimate of total TCR beta diversity. Through fastp at Q25 and MiXCR, TCRdb rebuilt clones from the public reads, retaining in-frame beta chains. Every distinct CDR3 protein forms one entry, paired with its most common genes and DNA. The V and J calls and clone size come from TCRdb's table, not from the authors' own analysis. A total of roughly 800,000 distinct CDR3 sequences appear in this sample, about 37% of them only once. The top ten clones comprise about an eighth of the sample.

This clonotype originated in a man aged 18 to 30 in good health. Specimen: blood. In this chain, TRBV20-1 is recombined with TRBJ2-4; the D call is tentative, TRBD1 or TRBD2, as each matches 5 bases. The CDR3 here reads CSASDGEGNIQYF. The DNA is as follows: TGCAGTGCTTCGGACGGCGAGGGGAACATTCAGTACTTC.